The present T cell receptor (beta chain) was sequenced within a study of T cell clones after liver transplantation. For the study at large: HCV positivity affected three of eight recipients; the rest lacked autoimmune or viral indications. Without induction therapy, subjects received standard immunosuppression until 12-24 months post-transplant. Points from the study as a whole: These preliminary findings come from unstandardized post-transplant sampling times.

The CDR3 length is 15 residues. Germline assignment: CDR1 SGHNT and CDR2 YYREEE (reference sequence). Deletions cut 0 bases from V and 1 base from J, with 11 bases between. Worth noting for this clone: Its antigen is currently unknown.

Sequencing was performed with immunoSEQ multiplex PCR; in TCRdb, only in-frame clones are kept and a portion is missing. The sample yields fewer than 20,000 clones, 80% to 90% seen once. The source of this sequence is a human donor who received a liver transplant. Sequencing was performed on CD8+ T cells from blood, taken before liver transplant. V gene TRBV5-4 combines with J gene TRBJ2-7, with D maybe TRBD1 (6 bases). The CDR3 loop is CASSLDWDNSYEQYF. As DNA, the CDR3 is TGTGCCAGCAGCTTGGACTGGGACAATTCCTACGAGCAGTACTTC.